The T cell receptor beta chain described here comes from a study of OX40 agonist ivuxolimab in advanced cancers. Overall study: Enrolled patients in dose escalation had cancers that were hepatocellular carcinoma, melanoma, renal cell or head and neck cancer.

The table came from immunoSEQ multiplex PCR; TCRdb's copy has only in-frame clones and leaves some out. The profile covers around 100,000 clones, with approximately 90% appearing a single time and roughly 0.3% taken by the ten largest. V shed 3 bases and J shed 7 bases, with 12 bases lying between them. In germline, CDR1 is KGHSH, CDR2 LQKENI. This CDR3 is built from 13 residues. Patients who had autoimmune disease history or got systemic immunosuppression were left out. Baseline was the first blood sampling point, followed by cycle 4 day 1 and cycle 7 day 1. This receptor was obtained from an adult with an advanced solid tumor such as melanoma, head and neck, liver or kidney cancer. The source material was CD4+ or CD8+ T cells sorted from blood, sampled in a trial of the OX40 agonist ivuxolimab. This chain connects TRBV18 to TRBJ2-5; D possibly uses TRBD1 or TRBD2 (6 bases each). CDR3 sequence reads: CASSPGAEGTQYF. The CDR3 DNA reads TGTGCCAGCTCACCGGGGGCGGAGGGGACCCAGTACTTC.